This TCR beta chain was profiled in a study of shared clonotypes between healthy human individuals (dated by TCRdb to the early 2020s). For the study in its entirety: The cohort comprised two women and a few men aged 18 to 49 years. Per donor, three plates each were used for CD4 naive and CD4 memory, two for CD8 naive, and one for CD8 memory. To estimate repertoire size and how much clonotype sharing occurs between individuals, the study deeply sequenced the blood TCR repertoires of roughly 5 healthy adults. To increase sequencing depth and limit assay-specific biases, different laboratories used diverse techniques to prepare libraries and sequence TCR repertoires. Each donor's leukapheresis produced roughly between roughly 0.9 and 9 billion PBMCs.

Donors were healthy HIV-negative adults with no recently reported acute infections or vaccinations. Every donor was a Caucasian adult residing in Nashville, Tennessee, USA. CD4+ T cells were enriched through magnetic negative selection, after which naive cells were positively selected on CD45RA and the remaining negative fraction served as the memory subset. After blood collection by leukapheresis, PBMCs were isolated using Ficoll-Histopaque density gradient centrifugation and then cryopreserved in the vapor phase of liquid nitrogen. Analytical flow cytometry was used to check the purity and quantity of every magnetically sorted T cell population. Genomic DNA was isolated from each sorted fraction and quantified by UV absorbance on a Nanodrop 2000c. What the work shows at the level of the full study, not this receptor alone: The small number of donors limited the genetic and exposure-history diversity represented. Incomplete sequencing was indicated by rarefaction of sorted-subset datasets, despite the large sequencing depth. Higher generation probabilities were observed for clonotypes shared by all four sorted-subset donors than for non-shared clonotypes. Across four donors, around 5% of naive CD4, roughly 3.3% of naive CD8, under 2.5% of memory CD4, and approximately 0.4% of memory CD8 clonotypes were shared. Based on pairwise subsampling, the degree of clonotype sharing among donors was expected to be affected by sequencing depth. Naive subsets generally had larger estimated clonotype richness than memory subsets did. Sampling was limited to blood, and TCR repertoires in tissue likely differ from TCR repertoires in blood.

For this clone: Its target antigen remains unknown. No base-level quality is on record; no much larger clone is a single base apart.

CDR1 and CDR2 (SQVTM, ANQGSEA) derive from the germline V gene. The germline ends are 18 bases apart after V is trimmed by 2 bases and J by 2 bases. The CDR3 starts with the cysteine, ends with the phenylalanine, and has 17 residues. The only DNA kept is the CDR3, 51 bases in frame from the first base. TCR CDR3 regions were amplified from genomic DNA by multiplex PCR using the deep immunoSEQ assay. Extracted genomic DNA from each cell subset was spread evenly across all wells of several immunoSEQ 96-well plates, with each plate serving as a replicate. For sorted subsets, 200 to 250 ng genomic DNA, equal to about 30,000 T cell genomes, was loaded into each replicate PCR. The purified libraries were quantified using a Qubit 3.0 fluorometer, sized with a Bioanalyzer 2100, and then quantified again using the KAPA Library Quantification kit. Every immunoSEQ 96-well plate was sequenced on a separate single-read 150-cycle Illumina NextSeq 550 flow cell. As for the original processing: Because only junctional sequences without quality scores were contained in the immunoSEQ output, filtering matching that applied to full-length reads could not be performed. To assign V/J genes and CDR3, sequences were annotated against IMGT germline references using PyIR, a Python wrapper for IgBLAST v1.9. Reads were filtered out if the reads had weak V/J assignments (E-value above 1e-6), no CDR3, stop codons, out-of-frame junctions, or ambiguous translated residues. V3J clonotypes were defined by identical inferred V gene, J gene, and CDR3 amino acid sequence. Percentage overlap between repertoires was computed as shared unique clonotypes divided by the size of the smaller repertoire. Richness of each repertoire was evaluated using RTK rarefaction, the Chao1 estimator, and Recon v2.1 estimates of unobserved clonotypes. Generation probabilities for all TCRbeta clonotypes obtained by the gDNA method from several donors were computed using OLGA. TCRdb re-hosts the immuneACCESS table, in-frame sequences only. Its copies lack some clones; in the studies checked, an unresolved V gene accounts for under half of them, and the cause for the rest is not known. D and trimming were read from the DNA, whereas the V and J calls and clone size are those reported in that table. Recorded for this sample are millions of clones; approximately 92% of them occurred a single time. Around 0.15% of the sample is taken by the ten largest.

The sequence was collected from a man between 18 and 35 years old in good health. The chain was built from TRBV29-1 and TRBJ1-4; TRBD1 is a weak D gene call, 5 bases matching. Sequencing was carried out using naive CD4+ T cells sorted from blood. The meaning of the sample's cell subset or site label: CD45RA+ positively selected. Here is the DNA: TGCAGCGTTGAATTGCGGGGGAGAGGTGGCACTAATGAAAAACTGTTTTTT. The translation is CSVELRGRGGTNEKLFF.